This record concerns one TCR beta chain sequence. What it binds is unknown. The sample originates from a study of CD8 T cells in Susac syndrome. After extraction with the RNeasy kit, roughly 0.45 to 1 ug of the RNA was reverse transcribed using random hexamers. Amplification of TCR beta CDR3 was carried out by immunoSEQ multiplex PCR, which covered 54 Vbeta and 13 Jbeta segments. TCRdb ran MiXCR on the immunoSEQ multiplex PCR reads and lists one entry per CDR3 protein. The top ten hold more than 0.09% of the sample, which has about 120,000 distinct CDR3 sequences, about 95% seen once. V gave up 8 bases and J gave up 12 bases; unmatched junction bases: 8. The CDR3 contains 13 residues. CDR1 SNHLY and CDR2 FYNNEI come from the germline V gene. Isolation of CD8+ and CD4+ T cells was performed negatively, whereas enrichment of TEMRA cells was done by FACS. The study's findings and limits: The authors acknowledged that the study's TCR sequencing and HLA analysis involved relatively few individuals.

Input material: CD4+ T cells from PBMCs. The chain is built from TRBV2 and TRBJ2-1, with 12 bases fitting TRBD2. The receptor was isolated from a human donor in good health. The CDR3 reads CASVGLAGPGQFF. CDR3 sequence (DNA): TGTGCCAGCGTGGGACTAGCGGGTCCGGGGCAGTTCTTC.